The next 31 T cell receptor beta chains were all read from a single sample in a study of blood T cell repertoires in COVID-19. Sequenced by immunoSEQ multiplex PCR; TCRdb stores in-frame clones only, minus some. The sample shows about 140,000 clones, 75% to 90% of them seen only once. The sample was PBMCs or T cells enriched from blood (not recorded which). The origin of the receptors is a man aged 70 or older who had been exposed to COVID-19.

This chain links TRBV27 with TRBJ2-7, with D perhaps matching TRBD2 (5 bases). This CDR3 contains 16 residues. Per germline, CDR1 MNHEY and CDR2 SMNVEV (reference sequence). V lost 1 base and J 2 bases, leaving 15 bases between the germline ends. CDR3 DNA: TGTGCCAGCAGTTTATTGTCGGGATTCACTACCTACGAGCAGTACTTC. Its translation: CASSLLSGFTTYEQYF.

CDR3 loop: CASSGGVAGVGEQYF. The CDR3 DNA reads as TGTGCCTCTTCCGGCGGGGTAGCGGGAGTAGGGGAGCAGTACTTC. The chain links TRBV28 to TRBJ2-7, with 9 bases that match TRBD2. V lost 11 bases to trimming and J lost 7 bases; unmatched junction nucleotides: 18. The CDR3 runs to 15 residues. Germline lookup yields CDR1 MDHEN and CDR2 SYDVKM.

This chain joins TRBV10-3 and TRBJ1-1, with TRBD1 matching 7 bases. V dropped 11 bases and J dropped 1; count of bases not matched to a gene: 16. CDR1 and CDR2 from the germline V gene are ENHRY and SYGVKD. This CDR3 spans 16 amino acids. This CDR3 is CASSRDSPKSNTEAFF. Written as DNA, the CDR3 is TGTGCCTCCTCCCGGGACAGCCCCAAATCGAACACTGAAGCTTTCTTT.

With regard to this clone: The same CDR3 arises from other DNA sequences in this sample as well. This chain connects TRBV7-2 to TRBJ2-1, with a possible D match to TRBD2 (6 bases). Germline lookup yields CDR1 SGHTA and CDR2 FQGNSA. This CDR3 region has 11 residues. V was pared by 4 bases and J by 9 bases, with 7 bases between. The CDR3 protein is CASSSGGEQFF. DNA of the CDR3: TGTGCCAGCAGCTCCGGGGGTGAGCAGTTCTTC.

J is TRBJ1-2 and V is TRBV6-2 or TRBV6-3; D is ambiguous. V was cut by 2 bases and J by 2 bases, with 12 bases left in between. Germline CDR1 MNHEY, CDR2 SVGEGT. CDR3 length: 15 residues. For the CDR3, the DNA is TGTGCCAGCAGTTACACCGGAGGATTAAACTATGGCTACACCTTC. Translating gives CASSYTGGLNYGYTF.

This chain links TRBV6-5 with TRBJ2-3; 7 bases are shared with TRBD1. The CDR3 has 14 amino acids. Germline CDR1 reads MNHEY; CDR2 reads SVGAGI. After removal of 4 bases from V and 5 bases from J, the junction contained 6 bases not matched to a gene. The CDR3 nucleotides are TGTGCCAGCAGTTTCAGGACAGGCCGAGATACGCAGTATTTT. It yields the protein CASSFRTGRDTQYF.

CDR3 amino acids: CASSQGFSPTEKLFF. DNA for the CDR3: TGCGCCAGCAGTCAGGGCTTCTCTCCGACGGAAAAACTGTTTTTT. This rearrangement joins TRBV23-1 to TRBJ1-4, with D hard to call. TRBV23-1 is an ORF; its function is uncertain. With 3 bases removed from V and 8 bases from J, the gap between germline ends came to 16 bases. The CDR3 has 15 residues.

V is TRBV19 and J is TRBJ1-1; D ambiguous. V was trimmed by 3 bases and J by 7 bases, leaving 12 bases between them. Germline loops: CDR1 LNHDA, CDR2 SQIVND (reference sequence). The length of the CDR3 is 13 residues. This CDR3 is CASSMVSPREAFF. The CDR3 nucleotides are TGTGCCAGTAGTATGGTGTCTCCGCGTGAAGCTTTCTTT.

This chain connects TRBV2 to TRBJ2-2; D gene unclear. Trimming removed 4 bases from V and 2 bases from J, with 11 bases in between. Germline CDR1 and CDR2: SNHLY and FYNNEI. The CDR3 runs 15 residues. CDR3 loop: CASSAVESNTGELFF. CDR3 in DNA: TGTGCCAGCAGTGCGGTAGAATCAAACACCGGGGAGCTGTTTTTT.

This sequence joins TRBV14 and TRBJ1-3; tentatively, D is TRBD1 (6 bases). CDR1 is SGHDN, CDR2 FVKESK, per germline. Trimming left V 5 bases short and J 0 bases short, with 14 bases between. The CDR3 is 16 residues long. This CDR3 reads CASSERRGYSGNTIYF. DNA for the CDR3: TGTGCCAGCAGCGAACGAAGGGGGTACTCTGGAAACACCATATATTTT. Full variable domain (rest looked up from reference TRBV14 and TRBJ1-3): EAGVTQFPSHSVIEKGQTVTLRCDPISGHDNLYWYRRVMGKEIKFLLHFVKESKQDESGMPNNRFLAERTGGTYSTLKVQPAELEDSGVYFCASSERRGYSGNTIYFGEGSWLTVV.

V gene TRBV6-1 combines with J gene TRBJ2-5, with 8 bases that match TRBD1. The CDR3 covers 14 residues. Trimming cost V 3 bases and J 4 bases; bases outside gene matches: 4. Germline V gives CDR1 MNHNS, CDR2 SASEGT. CDR3 nucleotides: TGTGCCAGCAGTGATACAGGGGGGAGAGAGACCCAGTACTTC. This encodes CASSDTGGRETQYF.

The chain couples TRBV4-1 to TRBJ2-1; TRBD2 matches 9 bases. The J segment lost 8 bases and the V segment lost 5 bases, leaving 10 bases of the junction unmatched. The CDR3 is 15 amino acids. Germline CDR1 reads MGHRA; CDR2 reads YSYEKL. The CDR3: CASSYAGRGGDEQFF. The DNA for the CDR3 is TGCGCCAGCAGCTACGCCGGGCGGGGGGGCGATGAGCAGTTCTTC.

This clone has more than one count but fewer than ten. This chain joins TRBV19 and TRBJ2-2; TRBD2 matches at 10 bases. Germline CDR1 LNHDA, CDR2 SQIVND (reference sequence). The CDR3 is 18 residues long. J gave up 0 bases and V 5 bases, and 9 bases lay outside the gene matches. CDR3 sequence: CASSPGLAGGPNTGELFF. CDR3 nucleotide sequence: TGTGCCAGTAGTCCGGGGTTAGCGGGAGGACCGAACACCGGGGAGCTGTTTTTT.

The chain couples TRBV11-1 to TRBJ1-1, with 8 bases matching TRBD1. The trim removed 4 bases at V and 4 bases at J, leaving 5 bases unmatched. The CDR3 has 14 amino acids. Per germline, CDR1 SGHAT and CDR2 FQDESV (reference sequence). CDR3 DNA: TGTGCCAGCAGCTACGGACAGGGAGGCACTGAAGCTTTCTTT. It specifies CASSYGQGGTEAFF.

This clone has a single count. The rearrangement uses TRBV11-2 and TRBJ2-7, with D hard to call. V lost 2 bases and J lost 1, with 6 bases in between. Germline V lookup: CDR1 SGHAT, CDR2 FQNNGV. The CDR3 extends over 13 amino acids. The CDR3 coding sequence is TGTGCCAGCAGCTTATCTAGTTCCTACGAGCAGTACTTC. This sequence encodes CASSLSSSYEQYF.

The chain has TRBV19 and TRBJ2-6; 9 nucleotides match TRBD1. This CDR3 is built from 17 residues. After removal of 5 bases from V and 2 bases from J, the junction contained 7 bases not matched to a gene. From germline, CDR1 is LNHDA and CDR2 SQIVND (reference sequence). CDR3 region: CASSLGTGTTGANVLTF. As DNA, the CDR3 is TGTGCCAGTAGTCTCGGGACAGGGACTACTGGGGCCAACGTCCTGACTTTC.

CDR3 nucleotides: TGTGCCAGCAGCTCAGGGGGACAAAACATTCAGTACTTC. This translates into CASSSGGQNIQYF. V usage is TRBV9 and J usage is TRBJ2-4; 7 bases fit TRBD1. Germline V gene lookup returns CDR1 SGDLS and CDR2 YYNGEE. This CDR3 comprises 13 residues. J lost 5 bases, V lost 4 bases, and 3 bases had no gene match.

This clone was seen more than once but under ten times. The J gene is TRBJ2-1, the V gene TRBV7-2; 9 bases are a match to TRBD2. The CDR3 contains 15 residues. Germline trimming cut 1 base from V and 8 bases from J; bases unmatched to any gene: 6. Germline CDR1 is SGHTA and CDR2 is FQGNSA. Written as DNA, the CDR3 is TGTGCCAGCAGCTTAGAAAGCGGGAGGACCTATGAGCAGTTCTTC. This gives the protein CASSLESGRTYEQFF.

V and J are TRBV5-6 and TRBJ1-3, with 9 positions matching TRBD1. This CDR3 is built from 16 residues. J was trimmed by 4 bases and V by 0 bases; bases with no gene match: 5. The germline V gene encodes CDR1 SGHDT and CDR2 YYEEEE. The CDR3 region has the DNA TGTGCCAGCAGCTTGGTGGACAGGGGATCAGGAAACACCATATATTTT. Its translation is CASSLVDRGSGNTIYF.

This chain uses TRBV18 with TRBJ2-7; TRBD1 matches at 8 bases. Trimming cost V 1 base and J 6 bases; bases outside gene matches: 14. The CDR3 sequence is 17 residues long. CDR1 and CDR2 (germline): KGHSH, LQKENI. CDR3 in DNA: TGTGCCAGCTCACCACGGACAGGGTCAGTTATCGTCGGCGAGCAGTACTTC. Translated, it gives CASSPRTGSVIVGEQYF.

The chain employs TRBV7-2 and TRBJ2-5, with D uncertain. Germline lookup yields CDR1 SGHTA and CDR2 FQGNSA. There are 14 residues in the CDR3. Trimming took off 5 bases at V and 5 bases at J, with 15 bases between the two ends. CDR3 sequence (DNA): TGTGCCAGCAGCCCGGCTCTAGTTTCGGAGACCCAGTACTTC. Its translation is CASSPALVSETQYF.

The V call is TRBV2, the J call TRBJ1-6; TRBD1 aligns across 7 bases. The CDR3 is 14 residues long. Germline V CDR1 and CDR2: SNHLY, FYNNEI. The junction had 5 bases not matched to a gene; V was cut back by 6 bases and J by 6 bases. CDR3 DNA sequence: TGTGCCAGCAGCTCCGGGACAGTTAATTCACCCCTCCACTTT. The encoded protein is CASSSGTVNSPLHF.

The V gene is TRBV5-4, the J gene TRBJ1-6; D gene uncertain. This CDR3 comprises 14 residues. Looked up from germline, CDR1 is SGHNT and CDR2 is YYREEE (reference sequence). Trimming cost V 4 bases and J 6 bases, with 11 bases left between them. The CDR3 coding sequence is TGTGCCAGCAGCATAGCGGGAGCTAATTCACCCCTCCACTTT. This codes for CASSIAGANSPLHF. Variable domain in full (rest from reference TRBV5-4 and TRBJ1-6): ETGVTQSPTHLIKTRGQQVTLRCSSQSGHNTVSWYQQALGQGPQFIFQYYREEENGRGNFPPRFSGLQFPNYSSELNVNALELDDSALYLCASSIAGANSPLHFGNGTRLTVT.

Only one count was recorded for this clone. The genes are TRBV19 and TRBJ1-5; D is ambiguous. The CDR3 loop spans 15 amino acids. V gave up 6 bases and J gave up 0 bases, with 12 bases separating them. Germline V gene sequence: CDR1 LNHDA, CDR2 SQIVND (reference sequence). This CDR3 reads CASRPLRDSNQPQHF. In nucleotides, the CDR3 is TGTGCCAGTAGGCCTCTCCGGGATAGCAATCAGCCCCAGCATTTT.

The V and J genes are TRBV29-1 and TRBJ1-2; 10 nucleotides agree with TRBD1. CDR3 length equals 14 residues. Per germline, CDR1 SQVTM and CDR2 ANQGSEA. Losses at the gene ends were 0 bases for V and 2 bases for J; bases not matched to a gene: 0. Here the CDR3 DNA reads TGCAGCGTTGAAGAGGGACAGGGGAACTATGGCTACACCTTC. Its translation: CSVEEGQGNYGYTF.

This sequence joins TRBV5-1 and TRBJ1-2, with a tentative D call TRBD1 (6 bases). The CDR3 has 15 amino acids. The germline CDR1 and CDR2 sequences are SGHRS and YFSETQ. The germline V and J ends were trimmed by 4 bases and 5 bases, with 18 bases remaining between them. The CDR3 nucleotides are TGCGCCAGCAGCCCGGACAGTCTCTCCTCATATGGCTACACCTTC. This gives the protein CASSPDSLSSYGYTF.

This clone was observed a handful of times. J is TRBJ2-3 and V is TRBV24-1; weak D call: TRBD2 (5 bases). Germline V gene lookup returns CDR1 KGHDR and CDR2 SFDVKD. V lost 3 bases and J 2 bases, leaving 14 bases between the germline ends. The length of the CDR3 is 16 residues. This CDR3 is CATSDPREGYTDTQYF. The CDR3 DNA sequence: TGTGCCACCAGTGATCCCCGGGAAGGTTACACAGATACGCAGTATTTT.

This chain uses TRBV20-1 with TRBJ2-1; possible D gene TRBD2, 6 bases. There are 14 residues in the CDR3. Per germline, CDR1 DFQATT and CDR2 SNEGSKA (reference sequence). Trimming left V 3 bases short and J 12 bases short, with 21 bases between. This CDR3 reads CSASQASAVGGQFF. The CDR3 coding sequence is TGCAGTGCTAGTCAGGCTAGCGCCGTGGGGGGGCAGTTCTTC.

The rearrangement joins TRBV21-1 to TRBJ1-1. TRBV21-1 constitutes a pseudogene. The CDR3 has 16 residues. The CDR3 bases are TGTGCCAGCAGTCAAGGGAGGGGAGAGGGGAACACTGAAGCTTTCTTT. Translated, it gives CASSQGRGEGNTEAFF.

The chain carries TRBV5-6 and TRBJ2-7, with D perhaps matching TRBD2 (5 bases). In germline, CDR1 is SGHDT, CDR2 YYEEEE. There are 12 residues in the CDR3. With 2 bases removed from V and 3 bases from J, the gap between germline ends came to 6 bases. The DNA for the CDR3 is TGTGCCAGCAGCTTAAGCGGCTACGAGCAGTACTTC. Translating it yields CASSLSGYEQYF.

This clone was counted once. V and J are TRBV2 and TRBJ1-6; a possible D gene is TRBD1 (6 bases). The CDR3 covers 15 residues. CDR1 is SNHLY and CDR2 is FYNNEI in the germline V gene. V was pared by 6 bases and J by 11 bases, with 20 bases between. CDR3 sequence: CASRGTTGSGTPLHF. Here the CDR3 DNA reads TGTGCCAGCAGGGGGACCACAGGGTCGGGGACACCCCTCCACTTT.